This T cell receptor beta chain was documented in a study of post-analysis software for immune sequencing data. General study findings and limits: There were five or six TRBV segments more frequent in patients than controls, and TRBV5-6, TRBV5-1 and TRBV20-1 were among them. People with multiple sclerosis had a significantly lower normalized Chao1 diversity than controls did.

V was clipped by 6 bases and J by 6 bases; unmatched bases: 8. The germline gives CDR1 ENHRY, CDR2 SYGVKD. This CDR3 contains 15 residues. Built from TCR beta cDNA, the libraries had unique molecular identifiers in them. TCRdb passed the PCR reads through MiXCR, listing each CDR3 protein once. The sample includes hundreds of thousands of distinct CDR3 sequences, roughly half of them seen just once. This clonotype appeared a few times. Its antigen remains unidentified. Sequenced: blood. The clonotype comes from a girl aged 5-17 years with multiple sclerosis. The chain uses TRBV10-3 and TRBJ1-2; TRBD1 matches 12 bases. The CDR3 spells CAIRGRDRGRDGYTF. The CDR3 bases are TGTGCCATCAGGGGTCGGGACAGGGGGCGCGATGGCTACACCTTC.